The source of this TCR beta chain is a study of regulatory T cells in long-lasting Graves disease (dated by TCRdb to the early 2020s). With regard to the full study: Persistent Graves' disease was defined as persistently positive TSH receptor autoantibodies together with antithyroid drug treatment for over 5 years. Peripheral blood TCR sequencing and RNA sequencing compared persistent Graves' disease patients with newly diagnosed Graves' disease patients. The study was conducted in China and was registered as a clinical trial. A total of 33 samples were covered by TCR sequencing, comprising roughly 13 persistent and about 20 newly diagnosed Graves' disease patients. Persistent Graves' disease patients in the clinical cohort had taken antithyroid drugs for roughly ten years on average.

Library prep was done by multiplex PCR. Sequencing was performed on an Illumina HiSeq 4000. iRepertoire HTBI primers and Arm-PCR amplification of CDR3 regions were used to construct TCR beta libraries. Gel purification was performed on PCR products prior to sequencing. Processing in the source paper ran as follows. Gene usage analysis of CDR3 amino acid clonotypes used the roughly 62 TRBV and 14 TRBJ segments found across samples. COPE and FqMerger were used to merge filtered high-quality paired reads into contigs. BLAST was used to align contigs to IMGT TRBV, TRBD and TRBJ reference genes, and CDR3 was defined according to IMGT. Highly expanded clones were defined as clonotypes with a frequency above 0.1%. Shannon entropy was used to measure repertoire diversity, and the Gini coefficient was used to measure V-J evenness. Clonotypes shared by more than one individual were considered public. TCRdb reran the public reads through fastp at Q25 and MiXCR, keeping productive beta chains. Entries that share a CDR3 protein sequence are merged under the most common genes and DNA. These V and J calls derive from TCRdb rather than the authors' analysis. The sample records 400,000 to 500,000 distinct CDR3 sequences, under 25% of which are singletons. In total, the top ten clones hold roughly an eighth of the sample.

What the study reported, not specific to this receptor: The study examined only peripheral blood because the primary lesion, thyroid tissue, could not be accessed. Persistent patients shared more public clonotypes among themselves (around 2,500) than newly diagnosed patients did (approximately 900). Compared with newly diagnosed patients, persistent Graves' disease patients had lower TCR Shannon entropy and fewer highly expanded clones, which suggests clonal expansion. The small sample size was acknowledged by the authors as a limitation that may reduce accuracy. Sequencing and analysis were restricted to the TCR beta chain. Preferential use of TRBV28, TRBJ1-2 and TRBJ2-5 was observed in persistent disease, whereas TRBV20-1 and TRBJ2-1 were favored in newly diagnosed disease.

Explained via the paper, the time point label denotes: persistent/refractory GD, antithyroid drugs over 5 years with positive TRAb. For both TCR sequencing and RNA sequencing, RNA was extracted from PBMCs using TRIzol. The diagnosis of Graves' disease followed American Thyroid Association guidelines. The patients came from an endocrinology department in Xi'an, China. From each patient, roughly 9 milliliters of peripheral blood was collected into an EDTA anticoagulant tube. Ficoll Paque Plus density gradient separation was used to isolate PBMCs, and no further T cell sorting was done. An Agilent 2100 Bioanalyzer and agarose gel were used to check RNA quality, and a NanoDrop 2000 was used to measure RNA concentration. This clonotype was recorded many times. There is no known antigen for this receptor. Nothing much larger sits one base from this clone, and base qualities are not available. The germline V gene gives CDR1 as MNHEY and CDR2 as SVGAGI. Its CDR3 holds 16 amino acids, cysteine through phenylalanine. Only CDR3 DNA remains: 48 bases, in frame from the first base. Germline trimming: 2 bases from V, 6 bases from J; junction bases outside gene matches: 2.

In this chain, TRBV6-5 is recombined with TRBJ2-2, with 14 bases in between that match TRBD2. The clonotype comes from a female donor with Graves disease. Sequenced here: peripheral blood mononuclear cells (PBMCs), sampled when the disease was refractory, from a patient treated with antithyroid drugs. CDR3 region: CASSYGLAGGPGELFF. DNA sequence: TGTGCCAGCAGTTACGGACTAGCGGGAGGCCCCGGGGAGCTGTTTTTT.